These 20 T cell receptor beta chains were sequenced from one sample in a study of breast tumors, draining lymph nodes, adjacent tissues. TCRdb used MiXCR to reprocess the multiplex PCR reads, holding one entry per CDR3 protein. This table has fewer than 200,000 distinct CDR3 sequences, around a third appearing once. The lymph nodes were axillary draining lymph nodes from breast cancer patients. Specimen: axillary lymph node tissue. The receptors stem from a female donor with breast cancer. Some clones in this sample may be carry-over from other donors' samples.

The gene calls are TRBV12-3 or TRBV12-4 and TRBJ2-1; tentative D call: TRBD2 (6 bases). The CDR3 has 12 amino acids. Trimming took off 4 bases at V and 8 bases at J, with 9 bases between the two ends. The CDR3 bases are TGTGCCAGCAGTTCGGGGGTTGATGAGCAGTTCTTC. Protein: CASSSGVDEQFF.

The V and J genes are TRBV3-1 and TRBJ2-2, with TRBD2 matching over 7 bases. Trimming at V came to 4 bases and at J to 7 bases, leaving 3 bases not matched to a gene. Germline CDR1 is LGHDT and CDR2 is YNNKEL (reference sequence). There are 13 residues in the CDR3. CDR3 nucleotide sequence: TGTGCCAGCAGCCTCCGGACTAGCGGGGAGCTGTTTTTT. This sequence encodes CASSLRTSGELFF.

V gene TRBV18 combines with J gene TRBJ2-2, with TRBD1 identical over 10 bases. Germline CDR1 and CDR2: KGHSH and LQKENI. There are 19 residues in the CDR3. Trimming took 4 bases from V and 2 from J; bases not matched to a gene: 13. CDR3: CASSHLTGGASGNTGELFF. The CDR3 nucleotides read TGTGCCAGCTCACACCTGACAGGGGGCGCGTCTGGAAACACCGGGGAGCTGTTTTTT. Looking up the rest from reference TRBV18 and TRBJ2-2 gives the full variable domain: NAGVMQNPRHLVRRRGQEARLRCSPMKGHSHVYWYRQLPEEGLKFMVYLQKENIIDESGMPKERFSAEFPKEGPSILRIQQVVRGDSAAYFCASSHLTGGASGNTGELFFGEGSRLTVL.

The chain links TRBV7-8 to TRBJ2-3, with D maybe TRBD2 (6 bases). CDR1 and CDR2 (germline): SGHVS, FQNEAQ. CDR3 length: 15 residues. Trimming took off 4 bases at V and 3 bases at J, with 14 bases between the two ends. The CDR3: CASSSVGGKTDTQYF. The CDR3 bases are TGTGCCAGCAGCTCAGTAGGCGGGAAGACAGATACGCAGTATTTT.

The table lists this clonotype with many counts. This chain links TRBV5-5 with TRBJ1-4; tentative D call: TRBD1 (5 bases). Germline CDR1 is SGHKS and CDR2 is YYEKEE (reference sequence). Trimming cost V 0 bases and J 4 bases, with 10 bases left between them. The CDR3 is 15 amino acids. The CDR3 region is CASSLAPGVNEKLFF. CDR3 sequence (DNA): TGTGCCAGCAGCTTGGCCCCGGGGGTTAATGAAAAACTGTTTTTT.

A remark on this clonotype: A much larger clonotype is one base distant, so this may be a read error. The CDR3 DNA reads as TGTGCCAGCAGCCGATTCACAGGACACTACGAGCAGTTCTTC. Its translation: CASSRFTGHYEQFF. This chain connects TRBV3-1 to TRBJ2-7; tentatively, D is TRBD1 (5 bases). The better agreement between TRBJ2-1 and the DNA end casts doubt on the J call. This CDR3 has 14 residues. The germline V gene has CDR1 LGHDT and CDR2 YNNKEL (reference sequence).

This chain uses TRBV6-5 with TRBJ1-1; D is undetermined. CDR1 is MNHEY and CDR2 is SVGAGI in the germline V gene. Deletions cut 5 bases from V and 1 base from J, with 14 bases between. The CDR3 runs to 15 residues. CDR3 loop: CASSQPGQPNTEAFF. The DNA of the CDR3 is TGTGCCAGCAGTCAGCCTGGGCAGCCGAACACTGAAGCTTTCTTT.

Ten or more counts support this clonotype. CDR3: CASSPRDTITYEQYF. CDR3 coding DNA: TGTGCCAGCAGCCCCCGGGACACGATTACCTACGAGCAGTACTTC. The chain has TRBV3-1 and TRBJ2-7; a possible D gene is TRBD1 (6 bases). The V gene's germline CDR1 is LGHDT and CDR2 YNNKEL (reference sequence). Trimming stripped 4 bases from V and 2 bases from J, with 15 bases between. There are 15 residues in the CDR3.

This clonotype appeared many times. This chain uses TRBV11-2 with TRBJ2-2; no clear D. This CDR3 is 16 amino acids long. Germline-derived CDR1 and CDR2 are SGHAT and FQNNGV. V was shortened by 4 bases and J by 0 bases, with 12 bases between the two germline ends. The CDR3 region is CASSSPENPNTGELFF. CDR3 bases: TGTGCCAGCAGCTCGCCAGAAAACCCGAACACCGGGGAGCTGTTTTTT.

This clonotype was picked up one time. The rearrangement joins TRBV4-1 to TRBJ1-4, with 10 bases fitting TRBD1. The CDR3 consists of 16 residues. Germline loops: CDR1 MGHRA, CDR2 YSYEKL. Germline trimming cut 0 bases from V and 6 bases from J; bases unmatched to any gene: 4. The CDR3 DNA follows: TGCGCCAGCAGCCAAGATCTGGGACAGGGGCATGAAAAACTGTTTTTT. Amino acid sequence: CASSQDLGQGHEKLFF.

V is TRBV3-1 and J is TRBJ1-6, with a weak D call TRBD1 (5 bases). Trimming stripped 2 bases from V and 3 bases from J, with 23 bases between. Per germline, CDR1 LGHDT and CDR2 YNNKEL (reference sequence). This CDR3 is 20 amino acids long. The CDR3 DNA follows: TGTGCCAGCAGCCAACGAGATGGGGCGTTTCCTCGGGGCTATAATTCACCCCTCCACTTT. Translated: CASSQRDGAFPRGYNSPLHF.

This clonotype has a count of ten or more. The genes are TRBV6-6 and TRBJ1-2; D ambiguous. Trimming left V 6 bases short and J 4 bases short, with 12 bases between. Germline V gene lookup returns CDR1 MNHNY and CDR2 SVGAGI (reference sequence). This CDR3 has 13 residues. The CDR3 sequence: CASSIGPLYGYTF. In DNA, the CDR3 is TGTGCCAGCAGCATCGGGCCCCTCTATGGCTACACCTTC.

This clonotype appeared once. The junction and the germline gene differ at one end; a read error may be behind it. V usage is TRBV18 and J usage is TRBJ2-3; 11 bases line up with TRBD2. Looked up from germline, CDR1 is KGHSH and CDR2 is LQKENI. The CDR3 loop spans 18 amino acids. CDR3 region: CASPPLGLAGSSTDTQYF. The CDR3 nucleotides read TGTGCCAGCCCACCACTTGGACTAGCGGGTTCTAGCACAGATACGCAGTATTTT. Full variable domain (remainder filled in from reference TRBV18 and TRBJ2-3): NAGVMQNPRHLVRRRGQEARLRCSPMKGHSHVYWYRQLPEEGLKFMVYLQKENIIDESGMPKERFSAEFPKEGPSILRIQQVVRGDSAAYFCASPPLGLAGSSTDTQYFGPGTRLTVL.

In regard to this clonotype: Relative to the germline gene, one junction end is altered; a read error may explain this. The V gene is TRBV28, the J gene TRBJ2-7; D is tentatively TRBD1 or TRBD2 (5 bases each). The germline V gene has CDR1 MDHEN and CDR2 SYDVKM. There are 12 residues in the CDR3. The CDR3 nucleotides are TGTGCCGGCAGTTTTGGCCTGGGACCCCTCTACTTC. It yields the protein CAGSFGLGPLYF.

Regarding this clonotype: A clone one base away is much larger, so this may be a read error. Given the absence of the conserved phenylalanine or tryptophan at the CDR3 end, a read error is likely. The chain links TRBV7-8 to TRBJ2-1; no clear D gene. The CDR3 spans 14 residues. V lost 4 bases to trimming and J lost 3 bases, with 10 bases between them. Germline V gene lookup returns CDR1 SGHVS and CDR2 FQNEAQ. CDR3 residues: CASSCSGSYNEQFL. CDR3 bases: TGTGCCAGCAGCTGTTCCGGTAGCTACAATGAGCAGTTCCTC.

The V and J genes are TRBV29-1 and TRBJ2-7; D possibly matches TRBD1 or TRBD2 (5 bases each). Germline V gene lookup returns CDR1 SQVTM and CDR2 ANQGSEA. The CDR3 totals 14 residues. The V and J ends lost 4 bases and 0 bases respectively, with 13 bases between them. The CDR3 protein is CSVAGTLNSYEQYF. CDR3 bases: TGCAGCGTTGCAGGGACGCTAAACTCCTACGAGCAGTACTTC.

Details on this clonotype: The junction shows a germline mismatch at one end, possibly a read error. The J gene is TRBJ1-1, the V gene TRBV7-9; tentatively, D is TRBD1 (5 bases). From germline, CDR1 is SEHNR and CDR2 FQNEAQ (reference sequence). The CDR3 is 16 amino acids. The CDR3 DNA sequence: TGTGCCAGCAGCCCGGAAGGAGGGGCTGGGAACACTGAATCTTTCTTT. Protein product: CASSPEGGAGNTESFF.

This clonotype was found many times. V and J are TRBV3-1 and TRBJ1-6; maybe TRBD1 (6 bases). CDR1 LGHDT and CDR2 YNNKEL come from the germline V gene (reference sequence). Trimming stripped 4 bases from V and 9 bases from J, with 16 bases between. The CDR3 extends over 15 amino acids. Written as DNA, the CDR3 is TGTGCCAGCAGCCTGCGCGGAGGGGGGGGTTCACCCCTCCACTTT. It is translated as CASSLRGGGGSPLHF.

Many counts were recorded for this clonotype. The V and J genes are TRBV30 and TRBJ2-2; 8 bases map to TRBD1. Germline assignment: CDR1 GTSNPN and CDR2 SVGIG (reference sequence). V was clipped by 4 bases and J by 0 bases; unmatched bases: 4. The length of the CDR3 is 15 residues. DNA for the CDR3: TGTGCCTGGACCACAGGGGGACCGAACACCGGGGAGCTGTTTTTT. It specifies CAWTTGGPNTGELFF.

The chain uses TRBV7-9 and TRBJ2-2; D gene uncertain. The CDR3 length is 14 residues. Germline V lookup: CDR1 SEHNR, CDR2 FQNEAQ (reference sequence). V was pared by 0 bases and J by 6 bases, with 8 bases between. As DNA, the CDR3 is TGTGCCAGCAGCTTAGCTGTGGCGGCCGGGGAGCTGTTTTTT. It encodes CASSLAVAAGELFF.